The 24 T cell receptor beta chains reported below all come from one sample, sequenced in a study of siplizumab effects on memory and regulatory T cells. Profiling relied on immunoSEQ multiplex PCR, and the TCRdb table lists in-frame clones only, not all of them. Of about 64,000 clones in the sample, 96% were seen once. The sequencing input was naive CD8+ T cells sorted from blood. These receptors originate from a human donor in good health.

The chain joins TRBV6-6 to TRBJ1-2; D gene unclear. V lost 2 bases, J lost 3 bases, and 16 bases lay in between. This CDR3 region has 16 residues. Per germline, CDR1 MNHNY and CDR2 SVGAGI (reference sequence). The CDR3 sequence is CASSYTARGKDYGYTF. CDR3 DNA sequence: TGTGCCAGCAGTTACACCGCACGGGGAAAGGACTATGGCTACACCTTC.

CDR3 DNA sequence: TGTGCCAGCAGCCCCAGTTGGGGGCCGGCGCATGAGCAGTTCTTC. Translating gives CASSPSWGPAHEQFF. This chain connects TRBV7-3 to TRBJ2-1, with TRBD1 as a possible D gene (6 bases). CDR1 and CDR2 (germline): SGHTA, FQGTGA. Trimming pared 5 bases from V and 8 bases from J, leaving 19 bases between. The CDR3 is made up of 15 amino acids.

This clone was seen only once. The genes are TRBV6-5 and TRBJ2-5; 9 positions agree with TRBD2. The CDR3 totals 15 residues. Germline assignment: CDR1 MNHEY and CDR2 SVGAGI. With V trimmed by 2 bases and J by 5 bases, 6 bases remained unmatched. The DNA of the CDR3 is TGTGCCAGCAGTTACGGGACTAGCATTGGGGAGACCCAGTACTTC. Protein sequence: CASSYGTSIGETQYF.

This clone appeared once. CDR3: CASSYGGNTGELFF. The CDR3 region has the DNA TGTGCCAGCAGTTATGGGGGGAACACCGGGGAGCTGTTTTTT. This chain links TRBV28 with TRBJ2-2; TRBD1 or TRBD2 may be the D gene (5 bases each). This CDR3 has 14 amino acids. Germline V gives CDR1 MDHEN, CDR2 SYDVKM. V lost 4 bases and J lost 1, with 7 bases in between.

The chain couples TRBV4-3 to TRBJ1-1; 7 nucleotides agree with TRBD1. This CDR3 region has 17 residues. Germline V gives CDR1 LGHNA, CDR2 YSLEER. J gave up 1 base and V 4 bases, and 12 bases lay outside the gene matches. Here the CDR3 DNA reads TGCGCCAGCAGCCCTAATTTAGGGGGACAGCCGAACACTGAAGCTTTCTTT. It specifies CASSPNLGGQPNTEAFF.

The V and J genes are TRBV19 and TRBJ1-2, with no clear D. The CDR3 is made up of 13 amino acids. The V gene lost 1 base and the J gene lost 2 bases, with 5 bases spanning the gap. Germline CDR1 reads LNHDA; CDR2 reads SQIVND (reference sequence). CDR3 loop: CASSIAANYGYTF. The CDR3 DNA is TGTGCCAGTAGTATAGCAGCAAACTATGGCTACACCTTC.

This chain links TRBV7-9 with TRBJ1-2, with D possibly TRBD1 on 5 matching bases. The CDR3 consists of 13 residues. V was cut by 8 bases and J by 2 bases, with 12 bases left in between. Germline CDR1 and CDR2: SEHNR and FQNEAQ (reference sequence). As DNA, the CDR3 is TGTGCCAGCTCTGTGGCAGGGAACTATGGCTACACCTTC. This sequence encodes CASSVAGNYGYTF.

This chain joins TRBV13 and TRBJ1-5; 9 bases align to TRBD1. The CDR3 length is 15 residues. V lost 5 bases and J lost 4; bases outside the gene matches: 6. From germline, CDR1 is PRHDT and CDR2 FYEKMQ (reference sequence). In DNA, the CDR3 is TGTGCCAGCAGCGCCGGGACAGGGAGGAATCAGCCCCAGCATTTT. It encodes CASSAGTGRNQPQHF. The full variable domain, completed using reference TRBV13 and TRBJ1-5, is AAGVIQSPRHLIKEKRETATLKCYPIPRHDTVYWYQQGPGQDPQFLISFYEKMQSDKGSIPDRFSAQQFSDYHSELNMSSLELGDSALYFCASSAGTGRNQPQHFGDGTRLSIL.

DNA of the CDR3: TGTGCCAGCAGGGGACTAGCGGGGGGACTAAGCACAGATACGCAGTATTTT. The encoded protein is CASRGLAGGLSTDTQYF. This chain connects TRBV2 to TRBJ2-3; 15 bases align to TRBD2. CDR1 and CDR2 from the germline V gene are SNHLY and FYNNEI. The CDR3 sequence is 17 residues long. V lost 6 bases, J lost 0 bases, and 4 bases stayed unmatched.

The gene calls are TRBV2 and TRBJ2-2; the D gene could be TRBD1 or TRBD2 (6 bases each). Germline V gene data show CDR1 as SNHLY and CDR2 as FYNNEI. The CDR3 has 13 residues. V was trimmed by 9 bases and J by 5 bases, leaving 13 bases between them. CDR3 bases: TGTGCCAGAGGGGGACTTCAAACCGGGGAGCTGTTTTTT. Its protein product is CARGGLQTGELFF. Complete variable domain (other parts from reference TRBV2 and TRBJ2-2): EPEVTQTPSHQVTQMGQEVILRCVPISNHLYFYWYRQILGQKVEFLVSFYNNEISEKSEIFDDQFSVERPDGSNFTLKIRSTKLEDSAMYFCARGGLQTGELFFGEGSRLTVL.

J is TRBJ2-7 and V is TRBV6-1; D ambiguous. CDR3 length: 13 residues. Trimming cost V 2 bases and J 5 bases, with 10 bases left between them. Germline V CDR1 and CDR2: MNHNS, SASEGT. The CDR3 DNA is TGTGCCAGCAGTGAATTGGTGGGGAACGAGCAGTACTTC. Translated, it gives CASSELVGNEQYF.

The rearrangement joins TRBV2 to TRBJ1-2; 7 nucleotides match TRBD1. Germline trimming cut 3 bases from V and 5 bases from J; bases unmatched to any gene: 3. This CDR3 is built from 13 residues. Germline assignment: CDR1 SNHLY and CDR2 FYNNEI. The CDR3 reads CASSENRGYGYTF. The CDR3 DNA follows: TGTGCCAGCAGTGAGAACAGGGGATATGGCTACACCTTC.

V is TRBV7-9 and J is TRBJ1-1; D call uncertain. This CDR3 contains 13 residues. Germline-derived CDR1 and CDR2 are SEHNR and FQNEAQ (reference sequence). Trimming took off 5 bases at V and 4 bases at J, with 11 bases between the two ends. The CDR3 loop is CASSRAWGTEAFF. Here the CDR3 DNA reads TGTGCCAGCAGCCGAGCCTGGGGCACTGAAGCTTTCTTT.

The CDR3 loop reads CASSQGGPNEKLFF. CDR3 bases: TGCGCCAGCAGCCAAGGGGGCCCTAATGAAAAACTGTTTTTT. V gene TRBV4-1 combines with J gene TRBJ1-4; possibly TRBD1 for D (5 bases). The V gene lost 1 base and the J gene lost 3 bases, with 6 bases spanning the gap. Germline V gene data show CDR1 as MGHRA and CDR2 as YSYEKL. The CDR3 sequence is 14 residues long.

The V call is TRBV30, the J call TRBJ2-7; TRBD2 might be the D (5 bases). CDR3 length equals 13 residues. Germline values: CDR1 GTSNPN, CDR2 SVGIG (reference sequence). The germline V and J ends were trimmed by 1 base and 1 base, with 8 bases remaining between them. The CDR3 DNA sequence: TGTGCCTGGAGTGGACGGGGTTCCTACGAGCAGTACTTC. Protein: CAWSGRGSYEQYF.

A single count supports this clone. This rearrangement joins TRBV29-1 to TRBJ2-7; no clear D gene. The germline V and J ends were trimmed by 4 bases and 6 bases, with 10 bases remaining between them. The CDR3 is 11 residues long. Germline V lookup: CDR1 SQVTM, CDR2 ANQGSEA. The CDR3 DNA reads TGCAGCGTTGGGTCCCCGAGCGAGCAGTACTTC. The encoded protein is CSVGSPSEQYF.

The rearrangement uses TRBV27 and TRBJ2-1; D may be TRBD1 (5 bases). Germline V lookup: CDR1 MNHEY, CDR2 SMNVEV (reference sequence). Trimming stripped 1 base from V and 6 bases from J, with 19 bases between. This CDR3 is built from 17 residues. The CDR3 nucleotides are TGTGCCAGCAGTTTATTTGGGTCGCGGCAGGGCCTCAATGAGCAGTTCTTC. Translating it yields CASSLFGSRQGLNEQFF.

The rearrangement joins TRBV29-1 to TRBJ2-7; no firm D call. V dropped 5 bases and J dropped 3 bases, with 8 bases sitting between them. The CDR3 length is 11 residues. Germline V lookup: CDR1 SQVTM, CDR2 ANQGSEA. The CDR3 spells CSVYRDYEQYF. The CDR3 DNA is TGCAGCGTTTACCGCGACTACGAGCAGTACTTC.

The chain is built from TRBV29-1 and TRBJ2-7, with 8 bases fitting TRBD1. V shed 5 bases and J 2 bases; nucleotides not matched to a gene: 5. Germline CDR1 reads SQVTM; CDR2 reads ANQGSEA. There are 13 residues in the CDR3. The DNA of the CDR3 is TGCAGCGTTTCAGGACAGGGAGCCTACGAGCAGTACTTC. This gives the protein CSVSGQGAYEQYF.

The V and J genes are TRBV21-1 and TRBJ1-5. TRBV21-1 is recorded as a pseudogene. There are 20 residues in the CDR3. The CDR3 DNA reads TGTGCCAGCAGCAAAGAAGGGCAATGTCGGGGGCCCTCTAGCAATCAGCCCCAGCATTTT. It specifies CASSKEGQCRGPSSNQPQHF.

The V gene is TRBV7-6, the J gene TRBJ1-2; the D gene is possibly TRBD1 (5 bases). CDR3 length: 11 amino acids. The V and J ends lost 5 bases and 6 bases respectively, with 7 bases between them. Per germline, CDR1 SGHVS and CDR2 FNYEAQ. The CDR3, as DNA: TGTGCCAGCAGCAGAGGGGATGGCTACACCTTC. Translation gives CASSRGDGYTF.

The J gene is TRBJ2-7, the V gene TRBV27, with a weak D call TRBD2 (6 bases). There are 15 residues in the CDR3. Trimming pared 0 bases from V and 3 bases from J, leaving 12 bases between. Germline CDR1 reads MNHEY; CDR2 reads SMNVEV (reference sequence). CDR3 in amino acids: CASSLSSGGDYEQYF. CDR3 coding DNA: TGTGCCAGCAGTTTATCAAGTGGAGGGGACTACGAGCAGTACTTC.

V usage is TRBV7-3 and J usage is TRBJ2-3; D remains unclear. Germline CDR1 is SGHTA and CDR2 is FQGTGA. The CDR3 length is 16 residues. V lost 0 bases to trimming and J lost 6 bases, with 16 bases between them. The CDR3 nucleotides are TGTGCCAGCAGCTTAACGTTTGGCTACCTGGGCGATACGCAGTATTTT. Protein: CASSLTFGYLGDTQYF.

The chain carries TRBV11-2 and TRBJ2-7; D uncertain. CDR3 length: 13 amino acids. V lost 5 bases and J lost 4, with 12 bases in between. The germline V gene has CDR1 SGHAT and CDR2 FQNNGV. CDR3 sequence: CASSGTLGYEQYF. The CDR3 DNA sequence: TGTGCCAGCAGCGGTACATTGGGATACGAGCAGTACTTC.